The present TCR beta chain was sequenced within a study of blood T cell repertoires in COVID-19. The V and J ends lost 3 bases and 7 bases respectively, with 9 bases between them. This CDR3 has 12 residues. In germline, CDR1 is MDHEN, CDR2 SYDVKM. Sequencing used immunoSEQ multiplex PCR; TCRdb keeps in-frame clones, though not all of them. The sample has around 340,000 clones, over 85% seen once. This sequence originates from a woman between 55 and 75 years old with COVID-19, enrolled during active disease. The chain uses TRBV28 and TRBJ1-1; no firm D call. Sequencing input: peripheral blood. CDR3 in amino acids: CASSFRRVEAFF. Written as DNA, the CDR3 is TGTGCCAGCAGTTTTAGGAGGGTTGAAGCTTTCTTT.